These 30 T cell receptor beta chains came from one sample sequenced in a study of blood T cell repertoires in COVID-19. This table comes from immunoSEQ multiplex PCR, and its TCRdb copy is limited to in-frame clones, with some not included. The sample has 200,000 to 300,000 clones, roughly 84% seen once. The sample comprised peripheral blood. Source of these receptors: a woman between 40 and 50 years old who had recovered from COVID-19.

The chain is built from TRBV5-6 and TRBJ2-1; unclear D gene. V was pared by 4 bases and J by 6 bases, with 17 bases between. CDR1 and CDR2 (germline): SGHDT, YYEEEE. The CDR3 is 15 residues long. The CDR3 sequence: CASSRGVFAGNEQFF. The DNA of the CDR3 is TGTGCCAGCAGCCGAGGAGTCTTCGCCGGCAATGAGCAGTTCTTC. Full variable domain (missing parts from reference TRBV5-6 and TRBJ2-1): DAGVTQSPTHLIKTRGQQVTLRCSPKSGHDTVSWYQQALGQGPQFIFQYYEEEERQRGNFPDRFSGHQFPNYSSELNVNALLLGDSALYLCASSRGVFAGNEQFFGPGTRLTVL.

The chain joins TRBV15 to TRBJ1-4; D remains ambiguous. V was trimmed by 3 bases and J by 3 bases, leaving 14 bases between them. The CDR3 is 16 residues long. Looked up from germline, CDR1 is LNHNV and CDR2 is YYDKDF (reference sequence). The DNA for the CDR3 is TGTGCCACCAGCAGGTCGGCGACACGCGCTAATGAAAAACTGTTTTTT. It yields the protein CATSRSATRANEKLFF. Full variable domain (missing parts from reference TRBV15 and TRBJ1-4): DAMVIQNPRYQVTQFGKPVTLSCSQTLNHNVMYWYQQKSSQAPKLLFHYYDKDFNNEADTPDNFQSRRPNTSFCFLDIRSPGLGDTAMYLCATSRSATRANEKLFFGSGTQLSVL.

The chain carries TRBV6-2 or TRBV6-3 and TRBJ2-1; the match to TRBD2 covers 9 bases. Germline loops: CDR1 MNHEY, CDR2 SVGEGT. With V trimmed by 6 bases and J by 10 bases, 4 bases remained unmatched. This CDR3 has 12 amino acids. CDR3 DNA: TGTGCCAGCAGCCAACTAGCGGGCGAGCAGTTCTTC. It yields the protein CASSQLAGEQFF.

The chain uses TRBV5-1 and TRBJ2-3; D might be TRBD2 (5 bases). Trimming removed 1 base from V and 0 bases from J, with 12 bases in between. This CDR3 spans 16 amino acids. Germline V gives CDR1 SGHRS, CDR2 YFSETQ. The CDR3 spells CASSLLGAVSTDTQYF. The DNA of the CDR3 is TGCGCCAGCAGCTTGTTGGGAGCGGTGAGCACAGATACGCAGTATTTT.

The V and J genes are TRBV2 and TRBJ1-3, with 7 bases aligning to TRBD1. The CDR3 runs 13 residues. V gave up 8 bases and J gave up 1 base; unmatched junction bases: 2. Germline V gene data show CDR1 as SNHLY and CDR2 as FYNNEI. The CDR3 region is CASCRGSGNTIYF. The CDR3 coding sequence is TGTGCCAGCTGCAGGGGGTCTGGAAACACCATATATTTT.

The chain uses TRBV5-4 and TRBJ2-4; 9 bases align to TRBD1. This CDR3 is 16 amino acids long. V shed 4 bases and J 7 bases; nucleotides not matched to a gene: 12. The germline V gene encodes CDR1 SGHNT and CDR2 YYREEE (reference sequence). The CDR3 loop reads CASSPQNRGRSNIQYF. CDR3 bases: TGTGCCAGCAGCCCTCAAAACAGGGGGCGGTCGAACATTCAGTACTTC.

The chain has TRBV28 and TRBJ1-2, with 8 bases aligning to TRBD1. The CDR3 is 15 residues long. From germline, CDR1 is MDHEN and CDR2 SYDVKM. V dropped 5 bases and J dropped 6; count of bases not matched to a gene: 11. CDR3 residues: CASSGHGQGRDGYTF. Here the CDR3 DNA reads TGTGCCAGCAGTGGCCATGGACAGGGCCGAGATGGCTACACCTTC.

CDR3 sequence reads: CASSLSQGYNEQFF. The DNA of the CDR3 is TGCGCCAGCAGCTTGAGCCAGGGGTACAATGAGCAGTTCTTC. The chain combines TRBV5-1 with TRBJ2-1; D is possibly TRBD1 (6 bases). Germline CDR1 reads SGHRS; CDR2 reads YFSETQ. This CDR3 has 14 residues. Trimming left V 1 base short and J 4 bases short, with 9 bases between. The full variable domain, completed using reference TRBV5-1 and TRBJ2-1, is KAGVTQTPRYLIKTRGQQVTLSCSPISGHRSVSWYQQTPGQGLQFLFEYFSETQRNKGNFPGRFSGRQFSNSRSEMNVSTLELGDSALYLCASSLSQGYNEQFFGPGTRLTVL.

This clone was seen more than once but under ten times. The chain links TRBV10-3 to TRBJ2-7, with D tentatively TRBD2 (6 bases). The CDR3 contains 16 residues. Looked up from germline, CDR1 is ENHRY and CDR2 is SYGVKD. The V gene lost 0 bases and the J gene lost 6 bases, with 18 bases spanning the gap. This chain's CDR3 is CAISESGGVTLGEQYF. The CDR3 DNA is TGTGCCATCAGTGAGTCAGGAGGGGTCACCCTCGGCGAGCAGTACTTC.

This rearrangement joins TRBV3-1 (or the pseudogene TRBV3-2) to TRBJ2-3; 7 nucleotides align to TRBD1. V shed 0 bases, J shed 1 base, and the junction held 4 bases outside the gene matches. This CDR3 is built from 16 residues. Germline V gene data show CDR1 as LGHDT and CDR2 as YNNKEL (reference sequence). CDR3 in amino acids: CASSQERDRGTDTQYF. The DNA of the CDR3 is TGTGCCAGCAGCCAAGAAAGAGACAGGGGCACAGATACGCAGTATTTT.

The rearrangement links TRBV11-3 to TRBJ2-5; TRBD1 might be the D (6 bases). This CDR3 is 14 amino acids long. Germline CDR1 SGHNT, CDR2 YENEEA. Trimming pared 5 bases from V and 3 bases from J, leaving 13 bases between. The CDR3 DNA follows: TGTGCCAGCAGCCGAGGGGGTGTGGAAGAGACCCAGTACTTC. Translated: CASSRGGVEETQYF.

This chain uses TRBV7-9 with TRBJ2-5, with D tentatively TRBD2 (6 bases). V lost 0 bases and J lost 4, with 12 bases in between. The germline V gene has CDR1 SEHNR and CDR2 FQNEAQ (reference sequence). The CDR3 sequence is 15 residues long. Written as DNA, the CDR3 is TGTGCCAGCAGCTTAGCGTCCGGGGGTTTAGAGACCCAGTACTTC. Amino acids: CASSLASGGLETQYF.

J is TRBJ1-1 and V is TRBV19; tentative D call: TRBD1 (6 bases). Germline V gives CDR1 LNHDA, CDR2 SQIVND (reference sequence). With 2 bases removed from V and 4 bases from J, the gap between germline ends came to 11 bases. CDR3 length equals 14 residues. In DNA, the CDR3 is TGTGCCAGTAGTATAAACACAGGGCCCACTGAAGCTTTCTTT. It yields the protein CASSINTGPTEAFF.

A word on this clone: This sample also contains other DNA sequences that code for the same CDR3. V is TRBV28 and J is TRBJ1-4; no reliable D call. V lost 5 bases and J 4 bases, leaving 11 bases between the germline ends. This CDR3 contains 14 residues. Germline assignment: CDR1 MDHEN and CDR2 SYDVKM. CDR3 DNA sequence: TGTGCCAGCAGTCTAGGAGGGCTTAATGAAAAACTGTTTTTT. Protein sequence: CASSLGGLNEKLFF.

The chain links TRBV7-2 to TRBJ1-5; TRBD1 might be the D (6 bases). This CDR3 is built from 16 residues. Germline CDR1 is SGHTA and CDR2 is FQGNSA. The V end was cut by 1 base, the J end by 4 bases, with 14 bases between. Here the CDR3 DNA reads TGTGCCAGCAGCTTAGATGGGTTGCAGGGGAATCAGCCCCAGCATTTT. This gives the protein CASSLDGLQGNQPQHF.

Only one count was recorded for this clone. This chain connects TRBV5-1 to TRBJ2-2; 9 bases fit TRBD1. Germline V lookup: CDR1 SGHRS, CDR2 YFSETQ. The V and J ends lost 4 bases and 1 base, in that order; junction bases with no gene match: 5. This CDR3 has 16 amino acids. This CDR3 is CASSDRDRENTGELFF. In DNA, the CDR3 is TGCGCCAGCAGCGACCGGGACAGGGAGAACACCGGGGAGCTGTTTTTT.

The chain uses TRBV2 and TRBJ2-6; D may be TRBD1 (6 bases). Germline assignment: CDR1 SNHLY and CDR2 FYNNEI. V lost 4 bases to trimming and J lost 2 bases, with 15 bases between them. CDR3 length: 17 residues. CDR3 nucleotides: TGTGCCAGCAGTGGTTTAACAGGGTCTCCTGGGGCCAACGTCCTGACTTTC. As protein: CASSGLTGSPGANVLTF. The whole variable domain, remainder taken from reference TRBV2 and TRBJ2-6, is EPEVTQTPSHQVTQMGQEVILRCVPISNHLYFYWYRQILGQKVEFLVSFYNNEISEKSEIFDDQFSVERPDGSNFTLKIRSTKLEDSAMYFCASSGLTGSPGANVLTFGAGSRLTVL.

The rearrangement links TRBV6-5 to TRBJ2-1; 11 positions agree with TRBD2. The CDR3 is 16 amino acids. V dropped 0 bases and J dropped 9; count of bases not matched to a gene: 7. Per the germline V gene, CDR1 is MNHEY and CDR2 is SVGAGI. The DNA for the CDR3 is TGTGCCAGCAGTTACTCGTTCCTAGCGGGGGGTACTGAGCAGTTCTTC. Its translation is CASSYSFLAGGTEQFF.

The chain has TRBV5-4 and TRBJ2-7, with TRBD1 identical over 10 bases. The V segment lost 4 bases and the J segment 4 bases; nucleotides outside the gene matches: 8. CDR3 size: 15 residues. The V gene's germline CDR1 is SGHNT and CDR2 YYREEE (reference sequence). In DNA form, the CDR3 reads TGTGCCAGCAGCGCCGGGACAGGGGTGGATTACGAGCAGTACTTC. Translation: CASSAGTGVDYEQYF.

This clone was picked up one time. The chain uses TRBV11-2 and TRBJ1-1; TRBD1 matches 8 bases. Germline V gives CDR1 SGHAT, CDR2 FQNNGV. V lost 4 bases and J lost 6; bases outside the gene matches: 4. This CDR3 is 13 amino acids long. The CDR3 sequence: CASSYGQGAEAFF. The CDR3 DNA follows: TGTGCCAGCAGCTACGGACAGGGTGCTGAAGCTTTCTTT. Supplemented by reference TRBV11-2 and TRBJ1-1, the full variable domain reads EAGVAQSPRYKIIEKRQSVAFWCNPISGHATLYWYQQILGQGPKLLIQFQNNGVVDDSQLPKDRFSAERLKGVDSTLKIQPAKLEDSAVYLCASSYGQGAEAFFGQGTRLTVV.

This sequence joins TRBV18 and TRBJ2-5, with 8 bases aligning to TRBD1. V shed 4 bases, J shed 5 bases, and the junction held 6 bases outside the gene matches. The CDR3 consists of 14 residues. Germline CDR1 reads KGHSH; CDR2 reads LQKENI. CDR3 nucleotides: TGTGCCAGCTCACTCGGACAGGGCGGCGAGACCCAGTACTTC. Protein sequence: CASSLGQGGETQYF.

This chain links TRBV10-3 with TRBJ2-6; TRBD1 aligns across 7 bases. The junction had 6 bases not matched to a gene; V was cut back by 4 bases and J by 0 bases. This CDR3 region has 17 residues. Germline V gene data show CDR1 as ENHRY and CDR2 as SYGVKD. The CDR3 here is CAISAGTAISGANVLTF. In DNA, the CDR3 is TGTGCCATCAGTGCCGGGACAGCAATCTCTGGGGCCAACGTCCTGACTTTC.

This clone occurred a few times. The V call is TRBV4-2, the J call TRBJ2-7; D might be TRBD2 (5 bases). The CDR3 extends over 12 amino acids. Trimming cost V 4 bases and J 6 bases, with 10 bases left between them. Germline V gene lookup returns CDR1 LGHNA and CDR2 YNFKEQ. The CDR3 DNA sequence: TGTGCCAGCAGCCCCAGCGGCTTCGAGCAGTACTTC. Translated: CASSPSGFEQYF.

The chain has TRBV18 and TRBJ2-3; D possibly corresponds to TRBD1 (6 bases). V lost 1 base and J lost 1, with 9 bases in between. Germline V lookup: CDR1 KGHSH, CDR2 LQKENI. The CDR3 consists of 15 residues. This CDR3 reads CASSPQRQGTDTQYF. The CDR3 DNA reads TGTGCCAGCTCACCACAAAGACAGGGCACAGATACGCAGTATTTT.

This chain joins TRBV7-9 and TRBJ1-6; D call uncertain. The V end lost 2 bases, the J end lost 5 bases, and 13 bases lay between the germline ends. Germline V gene data show CDR1 as SEHNR and CDR2 as FQNEAQ (reference sequence). The CDR3 is made up of 16 amino acids. The CDR3 loop reads CASSLRATGNNSPLHF. The CDR3 DNA is TGTGCCAGCAGCTTAAGGGCGACGGGAAATAATTCACCCCTCCACTTT.

The chain recombines TRBV7-9 with TRBJ1-2; perhaps TRBD1 as D (6 bases). With 5 bases removed from V and 8 bases from J, the gap between germline ends came to 12 bases. The CDR3 consists of 12 residues. Germline values: CDR1 SEHNR, CDR2 FQNEAQ (reference sequence). As DNA, the CDR3 is TGTGCCAGCAGCAACCCACAGGGAGGCTACACCTTC. As protein: CASSNPQGGYTF.

The chain has TRBV3-1 (or the pseudogene TRBV3-2) and TRBJ1-6; 7 nucleotides match TRBD1. J lost 5 bases, V lost 2 bases, and 3 bases had no gene match. CDR3 length: 15 residues. Looked up from germline, CDR1 is LGHDT and CDR2 is YNNKEL (reference sequence). The CDR3 nucleotides read TGTGCCAGCAGCCAACGGGACAGCGATAATTCACCCCTCCACTTT. Amino acids: CASSQRDSDNSPLHF.

This chain connects TRBV5-1 to TRBJ2-3, with 10 bases fitting TRBD1. The CDR3 sequence is 15 residues long. The junction had 5 bases not matched to a gene; V was cut back by 5 bases and J by 2 bases. Germline loops: CDR1 SGHRS, CDR2 YFSETQ. This CDR3 reads CASRRTGGNTDTQYF. The CDR3 DNA reads TGCGCCAGCAGAAGGACAGGGGGAAACACAGATACGCAGTATTTT.

The chain has TRBV10-3 and TRBJ1-1; D is possibly TRBD1 (6 bases). The CDR3 is 13 amino acids. CDR1 and CDR2 from the germline V gene are ENHRY and SYGVKD. The ends were cut back, 2 bases at V and 7 bases at J, with 11 bases in the middle. CDR3 loop: CAISEGQRVEAFF. The CDR3 nucleotides are TGTGCCATCAGTGAGGGACAGAGGGTTGAAGCTTTCTTT.

This clone was seen only once. CDR3 in DNA: TGTGCCAGCAGCCATCTCCCCCCGGGGCCCCTCCACTTT. Amino acids: CASSHLPPGPLHF. The gene calls are TRBV14 and TRBJ1-6; D is unresolved. Trimming took 3 bases from V and 13 from J, leaving 13 bases between them. The CDR3 sequence is 13 residues long. Per the germline V gene, CDR1 is SGHDN and CDR2 is FVKESK.